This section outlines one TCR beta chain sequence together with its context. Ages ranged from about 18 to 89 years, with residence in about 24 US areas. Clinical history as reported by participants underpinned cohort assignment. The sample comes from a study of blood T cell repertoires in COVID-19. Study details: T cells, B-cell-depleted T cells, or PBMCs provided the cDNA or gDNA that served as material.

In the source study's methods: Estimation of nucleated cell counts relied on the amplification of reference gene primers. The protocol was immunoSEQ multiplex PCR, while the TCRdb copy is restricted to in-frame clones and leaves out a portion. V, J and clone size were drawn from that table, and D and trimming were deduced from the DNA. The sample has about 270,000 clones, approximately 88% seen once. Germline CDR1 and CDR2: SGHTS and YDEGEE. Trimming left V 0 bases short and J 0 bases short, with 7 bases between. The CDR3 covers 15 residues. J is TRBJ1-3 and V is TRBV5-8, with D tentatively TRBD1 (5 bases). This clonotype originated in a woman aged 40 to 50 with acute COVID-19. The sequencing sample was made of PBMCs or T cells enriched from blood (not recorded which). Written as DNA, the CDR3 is TGTGCCAGCAGCTTGGACAGGACCTCTGGAAACACCATATATTTT. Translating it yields CASSLDRTSGNTIYF.